This T cell receptor beta chain was observed in a study of T cell responses to AZD1222 COVID-19 vaccine. Study-wide results and limits: It was only a handful of AZD1222 recipients who were seropositive at baseline.

Analyses pooled second doses at about 4 or about 12 weeks. The V gene end was trimmed by 3 bases and the J gene end by 12 bases; junction bases not matched to a gene: 10. The CDR3 consists of 15 residues. Germline V gives CDR1 MGHDK, CDR2 SYGVNS. A single count supports this clone. The antigen remains unidentified. Sequencing used immunoSEQ multiplex PCR; TCRdb keeps in-frame clones, though not all of them. The table lists tens of thousands of clones, around 78% of them singletons, with nearly 25% in the top ten. This sequence joins TRBV25-1 and TRBJ2-1; 11 bases match TRBD2. The source was peripheral blood, collected 28 days after the second AZD1222 dose. This receptor was taken from an adult who received the AZD1222 COVID-19 vaccine. CDR3 DNA sequence: TGTGCCAGCAGTGATAGTAGCGGGAGGGTTATTGGGCAGTTCTTC. Its translation is CASSDSSGRVIGQFF.